The rows below give T cell receptor beta chains drawn from one sample of a study of blood T cells in healthy people across ages. TCRdb re-analysed the 5' RACE reads in MiXCR, keeping a single row per CDR3 protein. The data show about 1.6 million distinct CDR3 sequences, about 31% seen once. What was sequenced was blood. The receptors come from a woman in her twenties or thirties in good health. The conserved cysteine and the conserved F or W are not part of the CDR3 here. The size field is filled for only some rows; it gives once, few, many or a size class.

v_gene,j_gene,abundance,CDR3aa
TRBV4-2,TRBJ1-5,few,ASSQRDSSNQPRH
TRBV29-1,TRBJ1-1,.,SVTTGSSTEAF
TRBV15,TRBJ2-7,.,ATSRTGGEQY
TRBV20-1,TRBJ2-4,.,SARSGGEAKNIPY
TRBV28,TRBJ1-1,few,ASSRGFTGAEAF
TRBV3-1,TRBJ2-3,.,ASSLLPAGTSTDTQY
TRBV20-1,TRBJ1-1,.,SARVQADTEAF
TRBV20-1,TRBJ2-7,.,SGGASYEQY
TRBV5-1,TRBJ2-7,many,ASREDGGGYYEQY
TRBV20-1,TRBJ2-3,.,SARDGASGGDTQY
TRBV20-1,TRBJ2-3,few,SAPGLAGPTDTQY
TRBV18,TRBJ2-5,.,ASSPPTRQETQY
TRBV3-1,TRBJ2-3,few,ASSQDRITPMRDTQY
TRBV3-1,TRBJ2-3,few,ASSQDAPGGEGDTQY
TRBV13,TRBJ2-1,.,ASSSGPEGHYNEQF
TRBV6-6,TRBJ2-5,.,ASTTGFRETQY
TRBV12-3/TRBV12-4,TRBJ1-5,many,ASSPGSGGNQPQH
TRBV5-1,TRBJ2-1,few,ASSLDPAGLNESYNEQF
TRBV20-1,TRBJ1-1,.,SARQDETPNTEAF
TRBV11-2,TRBJ2-4,few,ASSLGVTKNIQY
TRBV10-3,TRBJ1-4,.,AARPGREGSEKRF
TRBV7-9,TRBJ1-1,.,ASSFLVQEAF
TRBV20-1,TRBJ2-4,few,SASLREGQY
TRBV11-3,TRBJ2-5,.,ASSSNPGETQY
TRBV30,TRBJ2-3,.,AWSWYSSNTDTQY
TRBV3-1,TRBJ1-1,once,ASSQNRGFTAAF
TRBV6-2/TRBV6-3,TRBJ2-5,.,ASSYAASGGETQY
TRBV10-3,TRBJ2-1,many,AIATSAGGNNEQF
TRBV28,TRBJ1-2,few,ASRGQGAGEEGYT
TRBV5-5,TRBJ1-1,few,ASSFRRQGQTEAF
TRBV27,TRBJ2-7,once,ASRLARSSEQY
TRBV13,TRBJ2-1,.,ASSLGLINEQF
TRBV15,TRBJ1-1,.,ATSRDPLGLNTEAF
TRBV5-4,TRBJ2-5,.,ASSLGSPQETQY
TRBV29-1,TRBJ1-2,many,SAPTEYYGYT
TRBV7-3,TRBJ2-1,.,ASRPDRGGHNEQF
TRBV5-1,TRBJ2-1,.,ASSLRTGAPNEQF
TRBV7-7,TRBJ2-7,.,ASSPGSWGEQY
TRBV5-4,TRBJ2-5,.,ASSLDSWKETQY
TRBV5-1,.,.,ASSLWASGETQY
TRBV7-2,TRBJ1-2,.,ASSLLGEGYT
TRBV20-1,TRBJ1-2,.,SARSPPGYGYT
TRBV29-1,TRBJ2-2,.,SVETGGLYTGELF
TRBV20-1,TRBJ2-1,.,SANRDVDNEQF
TRBV24-1,TRBJ2-3,many,ATSGGLSTDTQY
TRBV27,TRBJ2-7,few,ASKPGHGSYEQY
TRBV9,TRBJ2-6,few,ASSATGGAGANVLT
TRBV29-1,TRBJ2-1,.,SPKGGMGSYNKQF
TRBV4-1,TRBJ2-5,few,ASSQVQVGEETQY
TRBV12-3/TRBV12-4,TRBJ1-2,few,ASSETPNYGYT
TRBV20-1,TRBJ1-2,once,SARGGANHGYT